This T cell receptor (beta chain) was recovered during a study of control samples from healthy donors and cancer patients. V trimming: 3 bases; J trimming: 2 bases; junction bases outside the gene matches: 6. This CDR3 region has 15 residues. CDR1 is KGHSH and CDR2 is LQKENI in the germline V gene. Clones were sequenced by immunoSEQ multiplex PCR, and TCRdb holds only the in-frame ones, with some missing. The sample consists of around 94,000 clones, just over 90% of them appearing once. The receptor comes from a woman aged 18-29 years in good health. Sequenced: blood. This chain joins TRBV18 and TRBJ1-2, with 7 bases identical to TRBD1. The CDR3 DNA sequence: TGTGCCAGCTCACCCTCGACAGGGTTAAACTATGGCTACACCTTC. Amino acid sequence: CASSPSTGLNYGYTF.